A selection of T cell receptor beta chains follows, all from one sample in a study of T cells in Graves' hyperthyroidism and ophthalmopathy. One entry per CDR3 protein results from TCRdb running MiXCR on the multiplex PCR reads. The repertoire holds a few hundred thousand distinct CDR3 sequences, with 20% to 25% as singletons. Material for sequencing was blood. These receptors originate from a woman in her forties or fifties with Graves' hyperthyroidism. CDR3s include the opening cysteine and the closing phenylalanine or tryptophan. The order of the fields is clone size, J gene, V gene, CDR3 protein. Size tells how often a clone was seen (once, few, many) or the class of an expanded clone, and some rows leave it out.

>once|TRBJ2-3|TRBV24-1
CATSDFDRGADTQYF
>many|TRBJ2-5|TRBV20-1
CSASGLAAQETQYF
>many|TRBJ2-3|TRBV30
CAWSVNRGLRTDTQYF
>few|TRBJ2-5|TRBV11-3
CASSLRTSSQETQYF
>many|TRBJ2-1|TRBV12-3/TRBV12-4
CASSFVETGSYNEQFF
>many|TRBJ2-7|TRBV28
CASSARTGFTYEQYF
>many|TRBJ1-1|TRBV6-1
CASSASQGIEAFF
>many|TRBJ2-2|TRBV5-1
CASSLQQTTGELFF
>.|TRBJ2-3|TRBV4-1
CASSQVILAGADTQYF
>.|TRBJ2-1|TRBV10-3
CAISPTGREQFF
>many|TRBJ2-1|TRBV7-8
CASSLESLGEKHEQFF
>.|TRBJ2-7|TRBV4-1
CASSLILDDEQYF
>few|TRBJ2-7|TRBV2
CASSRTGEMAFSYEQYF
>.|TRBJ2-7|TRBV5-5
CASSDSTGTVDAYEQYF
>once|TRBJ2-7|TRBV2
CASKFGGDQYF
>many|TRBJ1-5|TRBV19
CASKGFQTGGHQPQHF
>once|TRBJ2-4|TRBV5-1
CASSLQLGAAKNIQYF
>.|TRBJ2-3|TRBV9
CASSAGQGGTDTQYF
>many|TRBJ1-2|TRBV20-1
CSAVDRGEGGYTF
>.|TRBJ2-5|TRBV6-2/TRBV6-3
CASSFWQGRRGETQYF
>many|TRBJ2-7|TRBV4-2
CASSQDLLVRGEQYF
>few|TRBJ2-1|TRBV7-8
CASSKTSGIGNEQFF
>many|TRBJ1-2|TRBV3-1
CASSHHRDRGLGYTF
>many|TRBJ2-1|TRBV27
CASSLRVFDYNEQFF
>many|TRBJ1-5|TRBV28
CASSDRAYQPQHF
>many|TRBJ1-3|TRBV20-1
CSAREGGNSGNTIYF
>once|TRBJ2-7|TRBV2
CASRVQGAGASYEQYF
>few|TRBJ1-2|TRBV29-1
CSVPGTGGWADGYTF
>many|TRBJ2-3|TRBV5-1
CASSPDGWLNTDTQYF
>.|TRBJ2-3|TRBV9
CASSVSLAGGGADTQYF
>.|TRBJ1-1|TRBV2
CASSLGEHLEAFF
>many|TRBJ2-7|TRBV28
CASNSASYEQYF
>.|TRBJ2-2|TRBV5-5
CASSPGQRLTGELFF
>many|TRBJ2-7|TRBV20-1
CSARDPGGGNSYEQYF
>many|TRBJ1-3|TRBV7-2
CASSLGVNGLSGNTIYF
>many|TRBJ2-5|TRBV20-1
CSAWAQSQETQYF
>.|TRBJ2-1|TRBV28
CASSSSGEGDEQFF
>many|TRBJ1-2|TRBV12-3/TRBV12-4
CASRAARNGYTF
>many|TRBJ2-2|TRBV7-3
CASSLRGQPNTGELFF
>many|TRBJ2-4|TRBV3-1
CASSQQGGGNIQYF
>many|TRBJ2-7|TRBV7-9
CASSLRELAGGYEQYF
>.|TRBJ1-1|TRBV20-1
CSARDGGQNTEAFF
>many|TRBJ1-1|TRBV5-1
CASAQRQRNTEAFF
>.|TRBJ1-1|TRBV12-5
CASGLAGGTTEAFF
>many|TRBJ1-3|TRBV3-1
CASSRRQGASGNTIYF
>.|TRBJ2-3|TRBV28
CASSFGERISTDTQYF
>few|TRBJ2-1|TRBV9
CASSDPPGTSYEQFF
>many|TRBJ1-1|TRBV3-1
CASSQEVGRGKAFF
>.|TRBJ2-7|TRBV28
CASSSSSGRGPGEQYF